The 23 T cell receptor beta chains listed next were all sequenced from one sample in a study of shared T cell receptors in the human thymus. Repertoires were generated with immunoSEQ multiplex PCR, while TCRdb's copy carries only in-frame clones and drops some. The repertoire holds about 730,000 clones, approximately 83% seen once, with around 0.01% in the top ten. These data are also associated with another study on human thymus T cells.

The sequencing sample was made of thymocytes. Receptors were obtained from a girl in the first two years of life with a congenital heart defect.

The V call is TRBV18, the J call TRBJ1-6; possible D gene TRBD1, 6 bases. From germline, CDR1 is KGHSH and CDR2 LQKENI. The V end was cut by 3 bases, the J end by 11 bases, with 11 bases between. This CDR3 contains 13 residues. CDR3 amino acids: CASSPRGTPPLHF. The CDR3 DNA reads TGTGCCAGCTCACCTAGGGGGACCCCACCCCTCCACTTT.

The V and J genes are TRBV7-2 and TRBJ2-3, with D hard to call. CDR1 SGHTA and CDR2 FQGNSA come from the germline V gene. The CDR3 runs 18 residues. Trimming removed 1 base at V and 0 bases at J, with 17 bases between. For the CDR3, the DNA is TGTGCCAGCAGCTTAGGGCTACCACTAACCCTTAGCACAGATACGCAGTATTTT. Protein: CASSLGLPLTLSTDTQYF.

The chain couples TRBV12-2 to TRBJ1-2; the table's D call, TRBD1, was not checked against the DNA. TRBV12-2 is a pseudogene segment. This CDR3 region has 17 residues. The CDR3 sequence is CASRFTNCGDRDFCYTF. CDR3 sequence (DNA): TGTGCAAGTCGCTTTACAAACTGCGGGGACAGGGATTTTTGCTACACCTTC.

The rearrangement uses TRBV14 and TRBJ2-1, with a possible D match to TRBD2 (6 bases). CDR3 size: 16 residues. Germline V CDR1 and CDR2: SGHDN, FVKESK. Trimming left V 4 bases short and J 1 base short, with 14 bases between. CDR3 DNA: TGTGCCAGCAGCCGTTGGCTAGCGACTTCCTACAATGAGCAGTTCTTC. This encodes CASSRWLATSYNEQFF.

This sequence joins TRBV5-6 and TRBJ2-7; perhaps TRBD1 as D (6 bases). CDR3 length: 14 residues. V was trimmed by 4 bases and J by 1 base, leaving 12 bases between them. Germline CDR1 reads SGHDT; CDR2 reads YYEEEE. The CDR3 bases are TGTGCCAGCAGCCACCGGACAGCTTCCTACGAGCAGTACTTC. Translation: CASSHRTASYEQYF.

V is TRBV25-1 and J is TRBJ2-1, with 7 bases fitting TRBD2. J was trimmed by 8 bases and V by 2 bases; bases with no gene match: 18. The CDR3 covers 18 residues. CDR1 is MGHDK, CDR2 SYGVNS, per germline. The CDR3 loop reads CASSENLAGTPLGHEQFF. CDR3 DNA: TGTGCCAGCAGTGAAAATTTAGCGGGCACCCCTCTCGGGCATGAGCAGTTCTTC.

The V gene is TRBV6-5, the J gene TRBJ2-5; 10 bases fit TRBD2. The DNA matches TRBJ2-7 better at its end, which makes the J call doubtful. The CDR3 extends over 15 amino acids. The germline V gene has CDR1 MNHEY and CDR2 SVGAGI. Here the CDR3 DNA reads TGTGCCAGCAGTTACTCGATGACTAGCGGGTACGAGCAGTACTTC. Its protein product is CASSYSMTSGYEQYF.

There are a few counts of this clone. CDR3 amino acids: CASSSAGEGGSPLHF. The CDR3 DNA reads TGTGCCAGCAGTTCCGCCGGTGAGGGCGGATCACCCCTCCACTTT. The chain recombines TRBV28 with TRBJ1-6; the D is unclear. Trimming cost V 4 bases and J 10 bases, with 17 bases left between them. The CDR3 consists of 15 residues. The germline CDR1 and CDR2 sequences are MDHEN and SYDVKM.

This chain links TRBV30 with TRBJ1-5; D is unclear. CDR1 is GTSNPN and CDR2 is SVGIG in the germline V gene (reference sequence). Trimming removed 5 bases at V and 5 bases at J, with 7 bases between. The CDR3 is 11 residues long. CDR3 protein: CAWLYYQPQHF. The CDR3 DNA reads as TGTGCCTGGCTCTACTATCAGCCCCAGCATTTT. The full variable domain, rest sourced from reference TRBV30 and TRBJ1-5, is SQTIHQWPATLVQPVGSPLSLECTVEGTSNPNLYWYRQAAGRGLQLLFYSVGIGQISSEVPQNLSASRPQDRQFILSSKKLLLSDSGFYLCAWLYYQPQHFGDGTRLSIL.

The V and J genes are TRBV28 and TRBJ1-2; possibly TRBD1 for D (5 bases). Germline V gene lookup returns CDR1 MDHEN and CDR2 SYDVKM. The CDR3 contains 13 residues. Trimming took off 6 bases at V and 6 bases at J, with 14 bases between the two ends. The CDR3 is CASSPDNINGYTF. CDR3 coding DNA: TGTGCCAGCAGCCCGGACAACATTAATGGCTACACCTTC.

This chain links TRBV30 with TRBJ1-3; the D gene is possibly TRBD1 (5 bases). The CDR3 has 14 amino acids. CDR1 and CDR2 (germline): GTSNPN, SVGIG (reference sequence). V lost 8 bases and J 2 bases, leaving 16 bases between the germline ends. The CDR3 nucleotides read TGTGCCGGAGGGCGGGACTACACTGGAAACACCATATATTTT. This codes for CAGGRDYTGNTIYF.

The chain is built from TRBV11-3 and TRBJ1-6, with D perhaps matching TRBD1 (5 bases). This CDR3 is 17 amino acids long. V gave up 4 bases and J gave up 8 bases, with 21 bases separating them. Germline-derived CDR1 and CDR2 are SGHNT and YENEEA. In DNA, the CDR3 is TGTGCCAGCAGCTCCGGACCATTCCAGGGAAGCGATTCACCCCTCCACTTT. Its protein product is CASSSGPFQGSDSPLHF.

V usage is TRBV5-1 and J usage is TRBJ2-5; 15 nucleotides line up with TRBD2. Germline V lookup: CDR1 SGHRS, CDR2 YFSETQ. The CDR3 is 19 amino acids. Trimming at V came to 4 bases and at J to 3 bases, leaving 13 bases not matched to a gene. Written as DNA, the CDR3 is TGCGCCAGCAGCGGGGGACTAGCGGGGGGTAAAAACCCCAAAGAGACCCAGTACTTC. This translates into CASSGGLAGGKNPKETQYF.

The rearrangement uses TRBV28 and TRBJ1-1; TRBD1 matches 9 bases. This CDR3 has 16 amino acids. Germline-derived CDR1 and CDR2 are MDHEN and SYDVKM. After removal of 2 bases from V and 5 bases from J, the junction contained 9 bases not matched to a gene. The CDR3 is CASSLRTGDEETEAFF. CDR3 in DNA: TGTGCCAGCAGTTTAAGGACAGGGGATGAAGAGACTGAAGCTTTCTTT.

This chain links TRBV27 with TRBJ2-5, with D perhaps TRBD1 (5 bases). Germline CDR1 MNHEY, CDR2 SMNVEV (reference sequence). The length of the CDR3 is 15 residues. With 5 bases removed from V and 2 bases from J, the gap between germline ends came to 15 bases. This CDR3 reads CASSPQTEKQETQYF. The CDR3 nucleotides are TGTGCCAGCAGTCCCCAGACAGAGAAACAAGAGACCCAGTACTTC.

V and J are TRBV4-2 and TRBJ1-1; D remains unclear. This CDR3 has 13 residues. Germline CDR1 LGHNA, CDR2 YNFKEQ. The V end was cut by 0 bases, the J end by 8 bases, with 10 bases between. The CDR3 protein is CASSQDRRREAFF. CDR3 sequence (DNA): TGTGCCAGCAGCCAAGATCGGAGAAGGGAAGCTTTCTTT.

The chain couples TRBV7-9 to TRBJ1-1; TRBD1 aligns across 7 bases. Germline CDR1 is SEHNR and CDR2 is FQNEAQ (reference sequence). Trimming at V came to 5 bases and at J to 0 bases, leaving 0 bases not matched to a gene. CDR3 length: 13 residues. This chain's CDR3 is CASSGTVNTEAFF. The CDR3 DNA reads as TGTGCCAGCAGCGGGACAGTGAACACTGAAGCTTTCTTT.

This chain uses TRBV30 with TRBJ1-1; TRBD1 is a possible D gene (6 bases). The CDR3 spans 14 residues. The V and J ends lost 7 bases and 0 bases respectively, with 15 bases between them. Per the germline V gene, CDR1 is GTSNPN and CDR2 is SVGIG (reference sequence). CDR3 amino acids: CASRGRSLNTEAFF. The CDR3 DNA sequence: TGTGCCTCCAGGGGCCGGTCCCTGAACACTGAAGCTTTCTTT. Full variable domain (rest looked up from reference TRBV30 and TRBJ1-1): SQTIHQWPATLVQPVGSPLSLECTVEGTSNPNLYWYRQAAGRGLQLLFYSVGIGQISSEVPQNLSASRPQDRQFILSSKKLLLSDSGFYLCASRGRSLNTEAFFGQGTRLTVV.

The CDR3 DNA reads TGTGCCAGCAGCCCCACGCCACGGGACTTGTATGGCTACACCTTC. Translation gives CASSPTPRDLYGYTF. The V call is TRBV7-2, the J call TRBJ1-2, with D possibly being TRBD1 (5 bases). CDR1 is SGHTA and CDR2 is FQGNSA in the germline V gene. V was cut by 5 bases and J by 5 bases, with 18 bases left in between. The CDR3 covers 15 residues. The whole variable domain, filled in from reference TRBV7-2 and TRBJ1-2, reads GAGVSQSPSNKVTEKGKDVELRCDPISGHTALYWYRQSLGQGLEFLIYFQGNSAPDKSGLPSDRFSAERTGGSVSTLTIQRTQQEDSAVYLCASSPTPRDLYGYTFGSGTRLTVV.

The chain couples TRBV5-1 to TRBJ1-2, with a possible D match to TRBD1 (5 bases). V lost 0 bases and J lost 0, with 15 bases in between. CDR1 SGHRS and CDR2 YFSETQ come from the germline V gene. The CDR3 extends over 17 amino acids. CDR3 nucleotides: TGCGCCAGCAGCTTGGGGGCCACAGGATCCGCTAACTATGGCTACACCTTC. Amino acid sequence: CASSLGATGSANYGYTF.

The CDR3 DNA sequence: TGTGCTAGTGGAACCTTCGGTATGTCCTATGGCTACACCTTC. It codes for CASGTFGMSYGYTF. The chain carries TRBV12-5 and TRBJ1-2; D ambiguous. In germline, CDR1 is LGHNT, CDR2 FRNRAP. This CDR3 has 14 amino acids. Deletions cut 6 bases from V and 4 bases from J, with 15 bases between.

This clone was counted between two and nine times. This chain connects TRBV28 to TRBJ1-6; 7 nucleotides match TRBD1. The V gene end was trimmed by 6 bases and the J gene end by 8 bases; junction bases not matched to a gene: 19. The germline gives CDR1 MDHEN, CDR2 SYDVKM. The CDR3 loop spans 18 amino acids. DNA for the CDR3: TGTGCCAGCAGGCGCCGTCTCGGGACAGTTCCTCAACATTCACCCCTCCACTTT. Translated: CASRRRLGTVPQHSPLHF.

The J gene is TRBJ2-7, the V gene TRBV5-1; tentative D call: TRBD2 (5 bases). Trimming stripped 4 bases from V and 0 bases from J, with 20 bases between. There are 17 residues in the CDR3. CDR1 and CDR2 from the germline V gene are SGHRS and YFSETQ. This CDR3 is CASSPGKDYPYSYEQYF. CDR3 sequence (DNA): TGCGCCAGCAGCCCGGGAAAAGACTACCCATACTCCTACGAGCAGTACTTC. The full variable domain, its missing parts supplied by reference TRBV5-1 and TRBJ2-7, is KAGVTQTPRYLIKTRGQQVTLSCSPISGHRSVSWYQQTPGQGLQFLFEYFSETQRNKGNFPGRFSGRQFSNSRSEMNVSTLELGDSALYLCASSPGKDYPYSYEQYFGPGTRLTVT.